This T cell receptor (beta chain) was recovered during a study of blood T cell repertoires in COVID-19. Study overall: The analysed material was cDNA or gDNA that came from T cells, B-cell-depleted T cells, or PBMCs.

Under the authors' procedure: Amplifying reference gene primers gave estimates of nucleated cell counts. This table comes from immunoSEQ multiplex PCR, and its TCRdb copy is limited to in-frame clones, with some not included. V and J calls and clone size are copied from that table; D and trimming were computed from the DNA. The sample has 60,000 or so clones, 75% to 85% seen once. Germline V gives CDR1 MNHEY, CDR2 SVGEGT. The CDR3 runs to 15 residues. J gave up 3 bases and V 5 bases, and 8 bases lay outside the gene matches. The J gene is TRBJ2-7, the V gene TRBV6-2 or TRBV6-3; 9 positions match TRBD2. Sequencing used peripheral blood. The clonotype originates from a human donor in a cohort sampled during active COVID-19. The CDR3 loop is CASSPFAGGRYEQYF. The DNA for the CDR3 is TGTGCCAGCAGTCCCTTTGCGGGGGGGCGCTACGAGCAGTACTTC.